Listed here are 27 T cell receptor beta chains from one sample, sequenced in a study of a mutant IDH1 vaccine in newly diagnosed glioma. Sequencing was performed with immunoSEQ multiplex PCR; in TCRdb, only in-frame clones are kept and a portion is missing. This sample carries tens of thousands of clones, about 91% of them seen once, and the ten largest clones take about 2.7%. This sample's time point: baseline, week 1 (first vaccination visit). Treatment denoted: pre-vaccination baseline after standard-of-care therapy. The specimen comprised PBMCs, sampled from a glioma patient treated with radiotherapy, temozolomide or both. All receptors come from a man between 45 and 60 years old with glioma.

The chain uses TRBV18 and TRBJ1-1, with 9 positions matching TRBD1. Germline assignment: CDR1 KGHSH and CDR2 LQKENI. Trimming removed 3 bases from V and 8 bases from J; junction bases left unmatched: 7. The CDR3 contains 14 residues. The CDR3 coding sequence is TGTGCCAGCTCACCGCGGACAGGGGTCAGCGAAGCTTTCTTT. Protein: CASSPRTGVSEAFF.

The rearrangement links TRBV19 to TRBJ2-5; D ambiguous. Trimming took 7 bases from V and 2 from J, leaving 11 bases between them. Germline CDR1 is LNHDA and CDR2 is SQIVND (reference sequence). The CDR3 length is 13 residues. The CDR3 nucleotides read TGTGCCAGTAAGGCCAGCCCGCAAGAGACCCAGTACTTC. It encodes CASKASPQETQYF.

Here the CDR3 reads CASSLEGLGRETQYF. The CDR3 DNA reads as TGTGCCAGCAGTTTAGAAGGTTTAGGGAGAGAGACCCAGTACTTC. This chain links TRBV27 with TRBJ2-5; the D gene is possibly TRBD2 (5 bases). V lost 2 bases to trimming and J lost 4 bases, with 14 bases between them. Germline V gives CDR1 MNHEY, CDR2 SMNVEV (reference sequence). The CDR3 is 15 amino acids.

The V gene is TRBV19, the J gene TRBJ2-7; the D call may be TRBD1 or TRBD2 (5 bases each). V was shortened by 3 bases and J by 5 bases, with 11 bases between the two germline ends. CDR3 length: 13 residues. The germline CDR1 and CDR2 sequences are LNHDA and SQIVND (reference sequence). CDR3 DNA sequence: TGTGCCAGTAGTATCAGACGGGGCGACGAGCAGTACTTC. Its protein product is CASSIRRGDEQYF.

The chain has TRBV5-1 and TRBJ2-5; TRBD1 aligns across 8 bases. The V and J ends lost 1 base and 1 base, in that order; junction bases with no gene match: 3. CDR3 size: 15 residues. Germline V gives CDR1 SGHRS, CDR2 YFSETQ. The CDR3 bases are TGCGCCAGCAGCTTGAACAGGGGGACCCAAGAGACCCAGTACTTC. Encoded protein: CASSLNRGTQETQYF.

The CDR3 sequence: CASSRPEREPMNTEAFF. The CDR3 nucleotides read TGTGCCAGCAGCCGCCCGGAGAGGGAGCCGATGAACACTGAAGCTTTCTTT. The chain joins TRBV7-2 to TRBJ1-1, with D hard to call. Deletions cut 5 bases from V and 0 bases from J, with 19 bases between. Per germline, CDR1 SGHTA and CDR2 FQGNSA. This CDR3 is built from 17 residues.

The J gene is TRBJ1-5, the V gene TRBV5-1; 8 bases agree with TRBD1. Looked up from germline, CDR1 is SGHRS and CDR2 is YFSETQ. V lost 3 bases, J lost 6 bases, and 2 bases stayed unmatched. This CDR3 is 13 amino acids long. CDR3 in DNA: TGCGCCAGCAGCTCACAGGGGGGTCAGCCCCAGCATTTT. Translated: CASSSQGGQPQHF.

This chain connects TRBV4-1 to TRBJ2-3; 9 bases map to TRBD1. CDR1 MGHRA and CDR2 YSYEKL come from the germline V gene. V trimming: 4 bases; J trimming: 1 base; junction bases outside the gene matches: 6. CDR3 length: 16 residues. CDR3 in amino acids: CASSLRTGEGTDTQYF. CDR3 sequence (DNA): TGCGCCAGCAGCCTCCGGACAGGGGAGGGCACAGATACGCAGTATTTT.

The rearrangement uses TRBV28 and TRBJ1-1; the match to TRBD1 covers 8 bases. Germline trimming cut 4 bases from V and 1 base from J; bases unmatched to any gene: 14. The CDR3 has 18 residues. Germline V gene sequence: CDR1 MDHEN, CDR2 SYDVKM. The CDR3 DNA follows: TGTGCCAGCAGTTACGATCGCTTCACCGGGACAGGGAACACTGAAGCTTTCTTT. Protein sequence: CASSYDRFTGTGNTEAFF.

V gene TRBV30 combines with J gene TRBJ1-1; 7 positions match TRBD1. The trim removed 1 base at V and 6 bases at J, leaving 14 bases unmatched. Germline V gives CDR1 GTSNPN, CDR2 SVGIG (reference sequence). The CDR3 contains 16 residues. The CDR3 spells CAWSEPADRFLAEAFF. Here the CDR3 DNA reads TGTGCCTGGAGTGAGCCCGCGGACAGGTTTCTCGCTGAAGCTTTCTTT.

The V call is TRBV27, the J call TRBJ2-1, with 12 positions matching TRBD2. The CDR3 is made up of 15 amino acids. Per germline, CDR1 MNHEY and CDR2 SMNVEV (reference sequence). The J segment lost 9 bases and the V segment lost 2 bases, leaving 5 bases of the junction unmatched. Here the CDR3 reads CASSLVPSGGAEQFF. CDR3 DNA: TGTGCCAGCAGTTTAGTCCCTAGCGGGGGGGCTGAGCAGTTCTTC.

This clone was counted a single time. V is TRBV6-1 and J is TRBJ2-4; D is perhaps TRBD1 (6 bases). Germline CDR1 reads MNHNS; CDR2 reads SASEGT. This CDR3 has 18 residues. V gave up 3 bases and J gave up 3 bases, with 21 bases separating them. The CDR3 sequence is CASSDRGDITIVKNIQYF. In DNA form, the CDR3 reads TGTGCCAGCAGTGATAGAGGGGACATTACCATAGTCAAAAACATTCAGTACTTC.

In DNA, the CDR3 is TGCAGCGTTGAAGGGTCAGGGGTGGGCAATGAGCAGTTCTTC. Protein: CSVEGSGVGNEQFF. The chain employs TRBV29-1 and TRBJ2-1; tentatively, D is TRBD1 (6 bases). The CDR3 spans 14 residues. Germline CDR1 reads SQVTM; CDR2 reads ANQGSEA. Trimming stripped 1 base from V and 6 bases from J, with 13 bases between.

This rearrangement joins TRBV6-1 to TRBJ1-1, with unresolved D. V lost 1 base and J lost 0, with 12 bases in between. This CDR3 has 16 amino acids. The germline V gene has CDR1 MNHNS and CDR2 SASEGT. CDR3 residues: CASSEGGYSLNTEAFF. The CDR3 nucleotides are TGTGCCAGCAGTGAAGGTGGGTACAGCTTGAACACTGAAGCTTTCTTT.

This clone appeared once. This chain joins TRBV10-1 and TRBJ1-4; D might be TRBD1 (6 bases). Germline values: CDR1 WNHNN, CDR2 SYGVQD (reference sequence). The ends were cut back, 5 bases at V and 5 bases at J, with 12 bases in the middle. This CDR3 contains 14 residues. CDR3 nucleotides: TGCGCCAGCAGTACCCAAGGGACAAATGAAAAACTGTTTTTT. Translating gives CASSTQGTNEKLFF.

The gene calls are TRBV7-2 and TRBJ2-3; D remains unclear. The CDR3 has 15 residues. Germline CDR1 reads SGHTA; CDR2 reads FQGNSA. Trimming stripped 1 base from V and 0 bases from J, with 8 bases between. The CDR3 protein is CASSLDSYSTDTQYF. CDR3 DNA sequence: TGTGCCAGCAGCTTAGACAGCTATAGCACAGATACGCAGTATTTT.

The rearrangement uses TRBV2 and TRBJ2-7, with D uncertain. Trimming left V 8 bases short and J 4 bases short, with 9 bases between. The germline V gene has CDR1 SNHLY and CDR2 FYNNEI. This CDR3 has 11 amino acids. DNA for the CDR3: TGTGCCAGCGGATGGGGATACGAGCAGTACTTC. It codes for CASGWGYEQYF.

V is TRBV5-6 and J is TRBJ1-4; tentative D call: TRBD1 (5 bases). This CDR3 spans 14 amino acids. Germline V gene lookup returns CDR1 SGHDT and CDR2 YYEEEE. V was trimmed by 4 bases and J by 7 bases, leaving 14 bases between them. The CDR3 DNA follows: TGTGCCAGCAGCCTTGCGGGGCGAGGTGAAAAACTGTTTTTT. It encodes CASSLAGRGEKLFF. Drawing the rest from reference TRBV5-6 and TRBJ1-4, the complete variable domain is DAGVTQSPTHLIKTRGQQVTLRCSPKSGHDTVSWYQQALGQGPQFIFQYYEEEERQRGNFPDRFSGHQFPNYSSELNVNALLLGDSALYLCASSLAGRGEKLFFGSGTQLSVL.

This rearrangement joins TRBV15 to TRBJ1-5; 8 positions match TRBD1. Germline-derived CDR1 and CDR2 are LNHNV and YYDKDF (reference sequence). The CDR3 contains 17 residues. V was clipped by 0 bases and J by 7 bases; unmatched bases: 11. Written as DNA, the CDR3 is TGTGCCACCAGCAGAGATTCCTATCCAGGGGGCGGCCAGCCCCAGCATTTT. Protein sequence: CATSRDSYPGGGQPQHF.

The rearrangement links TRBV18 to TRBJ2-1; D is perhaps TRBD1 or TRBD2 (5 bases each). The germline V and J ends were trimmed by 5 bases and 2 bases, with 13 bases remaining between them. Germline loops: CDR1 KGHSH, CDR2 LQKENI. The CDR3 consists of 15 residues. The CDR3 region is CASSTRDLTYNEQFF. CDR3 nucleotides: TGTGCCAGCTCAACCCGGGACCTGACCTACAATGAGCAGTTCTTC. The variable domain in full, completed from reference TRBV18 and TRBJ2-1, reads NAGVMQNPRHLVRRRGQEARLRCSPMKGHSHVYWYRQLPEEGLKFMVYLQKENIIDESGMPKERFSAEFPKEGPSILRIQQVVRGDSAAYFCASSTRDLTYNEQFFGPGTRLTVL.

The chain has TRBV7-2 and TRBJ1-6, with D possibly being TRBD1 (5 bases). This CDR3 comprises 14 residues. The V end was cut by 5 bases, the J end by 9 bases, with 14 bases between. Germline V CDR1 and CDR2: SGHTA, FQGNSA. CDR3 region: CASSASAGVSPLHF. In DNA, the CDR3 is TGTGCCAGCAGCGCTTCGGCGGGGGTTTCACCCCTCCACTTT.

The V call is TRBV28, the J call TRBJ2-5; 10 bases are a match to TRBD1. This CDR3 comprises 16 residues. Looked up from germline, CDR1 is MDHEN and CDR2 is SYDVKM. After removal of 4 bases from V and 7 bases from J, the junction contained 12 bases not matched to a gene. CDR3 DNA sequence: TGTGCCAGCAGTTCCGCCGGGACAGGGGATAGCCGGACCCAGTACTTC. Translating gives CASSSAGTGDSRTQYF.

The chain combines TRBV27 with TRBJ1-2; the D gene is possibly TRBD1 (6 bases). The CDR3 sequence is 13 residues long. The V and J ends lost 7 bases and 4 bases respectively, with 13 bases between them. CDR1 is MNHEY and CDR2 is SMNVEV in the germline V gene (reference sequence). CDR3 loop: CASKERGAYGYTF. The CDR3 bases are TGTGCCAGCAAGGAAAGGGGGGCCTATGGCTACACCTTC.

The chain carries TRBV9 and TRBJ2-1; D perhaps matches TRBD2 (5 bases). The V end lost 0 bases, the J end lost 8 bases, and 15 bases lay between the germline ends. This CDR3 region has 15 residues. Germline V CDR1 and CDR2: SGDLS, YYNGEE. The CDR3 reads CASSVDFGGLDEQFF. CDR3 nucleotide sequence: TGTGCCAGCAGCGTAGATTTTGGAGGTCTGGATGAGCAGTTCTTC.

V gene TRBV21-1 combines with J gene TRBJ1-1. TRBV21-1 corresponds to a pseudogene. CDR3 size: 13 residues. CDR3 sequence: CASSSAGDTEAFF. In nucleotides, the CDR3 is TGTGCCAGCAGCAGCGCCGGGGACACTGAAGCTTTCTTT.

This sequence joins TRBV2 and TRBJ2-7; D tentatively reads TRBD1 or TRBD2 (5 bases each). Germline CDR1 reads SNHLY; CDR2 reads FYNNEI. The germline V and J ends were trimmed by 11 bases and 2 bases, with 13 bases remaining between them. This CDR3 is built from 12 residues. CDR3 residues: CAGRGGPYEQYF. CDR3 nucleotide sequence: TGTGCCGGCCGTGGGGGTCCCTACGAGCAGTACTTC.

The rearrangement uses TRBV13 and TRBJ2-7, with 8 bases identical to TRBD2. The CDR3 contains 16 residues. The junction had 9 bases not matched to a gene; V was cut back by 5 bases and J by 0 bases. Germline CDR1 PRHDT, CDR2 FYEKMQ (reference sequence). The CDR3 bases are TGTGCCAGCAGCCGAGGGGAGACTAGCGCCTCCTACGAGCAGTACTTC. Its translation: CASSRGETSASYEQYF.